This T cell receptor (beta chain) was captured by sequencing in a study of cytomegalovirus exposure and HLA in healthy donors. Notes on the study in general: The study recorded over 150 TCR beta chains that were cytomegalovirus-associated. CMV antigen specificity of a few CMV-associated chains was confirmed in vitro.

Assay used: immunoSEQ multiplex PCR; TCRdb lists only in-frame clones, some missing. The profile shows 150,000 to 200,000 clones, 84% of them singletons. A note on this clone: No antigen is known for it.

This clonotype was obtained from a man between 18 and 35 years old in good health and CMV-seropositive. Sequenced sample: PBMCs.

The CDR3 spells CASSPGRRRDIQYF. DNA for the CDR3: TGTGCCAGCAGCCCAGGGAGAAGGAGGGACATTCAGTACTTC. The rearrangement joins TRBV9 to TRBJ2-4; weak D call: TRBD2 (6 bases). Germline lookup yields CDR1 SGDLS and CDR2 YYNGEE. The V end lost 4 bases, the J end lost 8 bases, and 16 bases lay between the germline ends. The CDR3 covers 14 residues.